One and the same sample provided the 29 T cell receptor beta chains below, sequenced in a study of blood T cells in healthy people across ages. Sample-barcoded 5' priming and a J-beta primer mix drove a second PCR of roughly 7 to 11 cycles. MiXCR was run by TCRdb on the 5' RACE reads, yielding one entry per CDR3 protein. This sample has about 1.4 million distinct CDR3 sequences; almost 60% occur once, and the top ten carry over 6.5%. The specimen sequenced was blood. The receptors shown here come from a man between 18 and 35 years old in good health.

The J gene is TRBJ2-1, the V gene TRBV4-2, with D uncertain. V gave up 4 bases and J gave up 6 bases, with 10 bases separating them. Germline lookup yields CDR1 LGHNA and CDR2 YNFKEQ. The CDR3 length is 13 residues. CDR3 sequence: CASSPNRPNEQFF. The CDR3, as DNA: TGTGCCAGCAGCCCTAATCGGCCCAATGAGCAGTTCTTC.

This sequence joins TRBV27 and TRBJ2-5; no clear D gene. The J call could be wrong; TRBJ2-7 is a better fit for the DNA end. Germline CDR1 is MNHEY and CDR2 is SMNVEV (reference sequence). The CDR3 contains 13 residues. CDR3 in DNA: TGTGCCAGCAGTCCCTATTATGGGTTCGAGCAGTACTTC. This codes for CASSPYYGFEQYF.

This chain's CDR3 is CSVASAGANVLTF. CDR3 coding DNA: TGCAGCGTAGCTTCTGCTGGGGCCAACGTCCTGACTTTC. This chain joins TRBV29-1 and TRBJ2-6; D remains ambiguous. Germline CDR1 is SQVTM and CDR2 is ANQGSEA. The V end lost 6 bases, the J end lost 2 bases, and 8 bases lay between the germline ends. The CDR3 spans 13 residues.

Only a few counts were recorded for this clonotype. The chain uses TRBV10-3 and TRBJ2-5; D is undetermined. Germline-derived CDR1 and CDR2 are ENHRY and SYGVKD. The ends were cut back, 3 bases at V and 5 bases at J, with 7 bases in the middle. The CDR3 is made up of 12 amino acids. CDR3 amino acids: CAISEEWETQYF. The CDR3 coding sequence is TGTGCCATCAGTGAAGAGTGGGAGACCCAGTACTTC.

The chain carries TRBV20-1 and TRBJ1-2, with 7 bases aligning to TRBD1. V lost 3 bases, J lost 7 bases, and 11 bases stayed unmatched. The V gene's germline CDR1 is DFQATT and CDR2 SNEGSKA (reference sequence). CDR3 length: 14 residues. The CDR3 DNA reads TGCAGTGCTAGTAACGAAAGACAGGGACGTGGCTACACCTTC. Amino acids: CSASNERQGRGYTF.

This clonotype has only a few counts. V and J are TRBV11-2 and TRBJ2-7; D gene uncertain. This CDR3 contains 14 residues. Trimming took off 5 bases at V and 4 bases at J, with 15 bases between the two ends. Germline CDR1 reads SGHAT; CDR2 reads FQNNGV. The CDR3 DNA reads as TGTGCCAGCAGCCCAATATCGGATGAATACGAGCAGTACTTC. This sequence encodes CASSPISDEYEQYF.

The V gene is TRBV6-1, the J gene TRBJ2-5; the match to TRBD2 covers 7 bases. The J call could be wrong; TRBJ2-7 is a better fit for the DNA end. This CDR3 comprises 15 residues. Germline-derived CDR1 and CDR2 are MNHNS and SASEGT. The CDR3: CASRYLSGATYEQYF. The DNA of the CDR3 is TGTGCCAGCAGATACCTCAGCGGGGCAACCTACGAGCAGTACTTC.

The chain recombines TRBV27 with TRBJ2-1, with no clear D. CDR3 length equals 15 residues. CDR1 and CDR2 (germline): MNHEY, SMNVEV (reference sequence). Trimming pared 3 bases from V and 0 bases from J, leaving 9 bases between. The CDR3 DNA is TGTGCCAGCAGTTTTACCCTTAGCTCCTACAATGAGCAGTTCTTC. Translating it yields CASSFTLSSYNEQFF.

The chain joins TRBV10-3 to TRBJ1-4, with no clear D. The CDR3 is 14 amino acids. The V end was cut by 4 bases, the J end by 4 bases, with 10 bases between. From germline, CDR1 is ENHRY and CDR2 SYGVKD. The chain's CDR3 is CAISGPGVNEKLFF. In nucleotides, the CDR3 is TGTGCCATCAGTGGGCCGGGAGTTAATGAAAAACTGTTTTTT.

The table lists this clonotype with a few counts. The DNA of the CDR3 is TGTGCCAGCAGCCAGGACGGGGGAGGACCCACAGATACGCAGTATTTT. Protein product: CASSQDGGGPTDTQYF. The chain employs TRBV28 and TRBJ2-3, with D possibly TRBD2 on 6 matching bases. Trimming cost V 6 bases and J 2 bases, with 18 bases left between them. This CDR3 is 16 amino acids long. CDR1 MDHEN and CDR2 SYDVKM come from the germline V gene. The full variable domain, in which reference TRBV28 and TRBJ2-3 provide the parts outside the CDR3, is DVKVTQSSRYLVKRTGEKVFLECVQDMDHENMFWYRQDPGLGLRLIYFSYDVKMKEKGDIPEGYSVSREKKERFSLILESASTNQTSMYLCASSQDGGGPTDTQYFGPGTRLTVL.

This clonotype was found a few times. The chain combines TRBV4-1 with TRBJ2-3; D may match TRBD1 or TRBD2 (5 bases each). The CDR3 sequence is 14 residues long. CDR1 MGHRA and CDR2 YSYEKL come from the germline V gene. V was pared by 3 bases and J by 4 bases, with 11 bases between. CDR3 DNA sequence: TGCGCCAGCAGCCAGGAGGCAGGGTCAGATACGCAGTATTTT. Translating gives CASSQEAGSDTQYF.

The rearrangement links TRBV6-5 to TRBJ1-5; a weak D match, TRBD1 (5 bases). This CDR3 comprises 14 residues. The germline V gene has CDR1 MNHEY and CDR2 SVGAGI. V lost 6 bases and J lost 5, with 14 bases in between. This chain's CDR3 is CASSLGGSDQPQHF. As DNA, the CDR3 is TGTGCCAGCAGCCTCGGGGGATCTGATCAGCCCCAGCATTTT.

The rearrangement links TRBV27 to TRBJ2-5; D call uncertain. The DNA end favors TRBJ2-7, so the J call may be wrong. Germline lookup yields CDR1 MNHEY and CDR2 SMNVEV (reference sequence). This CDR3 comprises 11 residues. DNA for the CDR3: TGTGCCAGCAGTCAGATGGGCGAGCAGTACTTC. It encodes CASSQMGEQYF.

This clonotype has a handful of counts. The chain carries TRBV20-1 and TRBJ2-5; the D call may be TRBD1 or TRBD2 (5 bases each). The J call is uncertain, as TRBJ2-7 better fits the DNA end. Germline assignment: CDR1 DFQATT and CDR2 SNEGSKA (reference sequence). This CDR3 is 11 amino acids long. CDR3 in amino acids: CSAGRTYEQYF. In DNA form, the CDR3 reads TGCAGTGCGGGACGTACCTACGAGCAGTACTTC.

This clonotype was seen more than once but under ten times. The V and J genes are TRBV7-2 and TRBJ1-2, with a weak D call TRBD1 (6 bases). Trimming took off 7 bases at V and 3 bases at J, with 24 bases between the two ends. CDR1 SGHTA and CDR2 FQGNSA come from the germline V gene. The CDR3 consists of 17 residues. The CDR3 sequence: CASTSSPQRGSYYGYTF. The CDR3 nucleotides are TGTGCCAGCACCTCATCTCCACAGAGGGGGTCGTACTATGGCTACACCTTC.

The V call is TRBV10-3, the J call TRBJ2-3; possibly TRBD1 for D (5 bases). Germline CDR1 and CDR2: ENHRY and SYGVKD. V lost 5 bases, J lost 4 bases, and 10 bases lay in between. There are 13 residues in the CDR3. CDR3 DNA: TGTGCCATCAGTTTGCAGGGCTCAGATACGCAGTATTTT. Translation: CAISLQGSDTQYF.

The chain links TRBV6-6 to TRBJ1-4; 7 nucleotides agree with TRBD1. CDR1 is MNHNY and CDR2 is SVGAGI in the germline V gene (reference sequence). The V segment lost 6 bases and the J segment 8 bases; nucleotides outside the gene matches: 12. CDR3 length equals 15 residues. CDR3 region: CASRQRGGIWEKLFF. The CDR3 DNA is TGTGCCAGCAGACAAAGAGGGGGCATCTGGGAAAAACTGTTTTTT.

This clonotype was observed a few times. J is TRBJ2-3 and V is TRBV7-2, with 14 bases aligning to TRBD2. The CDR3 sequence is 16 residues long. CDR1 SGHTA and CDR2 FQGNSA come from the germline V gene. With 1 base clipped from V and 5 bases from J, the junction kept 2 bases outside the gene matches. The CDR3: CASSLVGLAGEDTQYF. The CDR3 nucleotides are TGTGCCAGCAGCTTAGTGGGACTAGCGGGAGAAGATACGCAGTATTTT. The entire variable domain, with the rest obtained from reference TRBV7-2 and TRBJ2-3, is as follows: GAGVSQSPSNKVTEKGKDVELRCDPISGHTALYWYRQSLGQGLEFLIYFQGNSAPDKSGLPSDRFSAERTGGSVSTLTIQRTQQEDSAVYLCASSLVGLAGEDTQYFGPGTRLTVL.

V gene TRBV12-3 or TRBV12-4 combines with J gene TRBJ2-7; perhaps TRBD1 as D (6 bases). Trimming shortened V by 5 bases and J by 2 bases, and 16 bases separated the two germline ends. The CDR3 covers 15 residues. The CDR3 nucleotides read TGTGCCAGCAGTCAACAGACAGCAGGGGCCTACGAGCAGTACTTC. This codes for CASSQQTAGAYEQYF.

V and J are TRBV15 and TRBJ2-7; D uncertain. CDR1 and CDR2 (germline): LNHNV, YYDKDF (reference sequence). CDR3 length equals 13 residues. V was trimmed by 3 bases and J by 2 bases, leaving 8 bases between them. The CDR3 loop is CATSSSRPYEQYF. The DNA of the CDR3 is TGTGCCACCAGCAGTTCGCGACCCTACGAGCAGTACTTC.

The J gene is TRBJ1-1, the V gene TRBV6-6, with a possible D match to TRBD1 (5 bases). V lost 10 bases, J lost 10 bases, and 16 bases lay in between. The germline gives CDR1 MNHNY, CDR2 SVGAGI (reference sequence). The CDR3 is 11 amino acids. The chain's CDR3 is CATRAGLGAFF. CDR3 nucleotide sequence: TGTGCCACGCGCGCGGGGCTGGGAGCTTTCTTT.

This clonotype was recorded a few times. The chain combines TRBV29-1 with TRBJ2-7, with no clear D. The CDR3 is 14 amino acids. The V and J ends lost 4 bases and 0 bases respectively, with 13 bases between them. Germline V lookup: CDR1 SQVTM, CDR2 ANQGSEA. CDR3 bases: TGCAGCGTTGGTCTGGGGATAGGCTCCTACGAGCAGTACTTC. Its translation: CSVGLGIGSYEQYF.

The chain uses TRBV9 and TRBJ1-1; D is unclear. The germline gives CDR1 SGDLS, CDR2 YYNGEE. The CDR3 spans 14 residues. Between the trimmed V and J ends, which lost 0 bases and 0 bases, there was a span of 6 bases. CDR3 residues: CASSVGVMNTEAFF. Here the CDR3 DNA reads TGTGCCAGCAGCGTAGGGGTTATGAACACTGAAGCTTTCTTT.

The V and J genes are TRBV6-5 and TRBJ2-4; TRBD1 is a possible D gene (6 bases). The tail of the sequence fits TRBJ2-7 better, so the J call may be wrong. This CDR3 comprises 12 residues. CDR1 and CDR2 from the germline V gene are MNHEY and SVGAGI. The CDR3 here is CASRTTGLEQYF. In DNA form, the CDR3 reads TGTGCCAGCAGAACGACAGGACTCGAGCAGTACTTC.

This clonotype was recorded a few times. The chain combines TRBV29-1 with TRBJ2-7, with D maybe TRBD1 (5 bases). Trimming took off 7 bases at V and 1 base at J, with 17 bases between the two ends. Germline assignment: CDR1 SQVTM and CDR2 ANQGSEA. This CDR3 is 14 amino acids long. For the CDR3, the DNA is TGCAGCGGGCAAGCAGCAGGGCCGTCCTACGAGCAGTACTTC. Its protein is CSGQAAGPSYEQYF.

This clonotype has only a few counts. The genes are TRBV25-1 and TRBJ2-1, with no clear D. V dropped 3 bases and J dropped 9 bases, with 6 bases sitting between them. The CDR3 runs to 11 residues. In germline, CDR1 is MGHDK, CDR2 SYGVNS. DNA for the CDR3: TGTGCCAGCAGTGACCTTTTTGAGCAGTTCTTC. It codes for CASSDLFEQFF.

The chain combines TRBV9 with TRBJ1-2; possible D gene TRBD1, 5 bases. This CDR3 spans 16 amino acids. CDR1 is SGDLS, CDR2 YYNGEE, per germline. V lost 0 bases and J lost 6, with 18 bases in between. The CDR3 region is CASSVEAGRAGDGYTF. The CDR3 DNA sequence: TGTGCCAGCAGCGTAGAAGCGGGCAGGGCGGGGGATGGCTACACCTTC.

The gene calls are TRBV7-2 and TRBJ2-2; 9 nucleotides match TRBD2. Germline V gene data show CDR1 as SGHTA and CDR2 as FQGNSA. With V trimmed by 5 bases and J by 6 bases, 10 bases remained unmatched. The CDR3 consists of 16 residues. The CDR3 reads CASSDGPSGKAGELFF. In DNA, the CDR3 is TGTGCCAGCAGCGACGGGCCTAGCGGGAAGGCCGGGGAGCTGTTTTTT.

V usage is TRBV29-1 and J usage is TRBJ1-4; perhaps TRBD1 as D (6 bases). The length of the CDR3 is 15 residues. Trimming cost V 8 bases and J 0 bases, with 16 bases left between them. Per germline, CDR1 SQVTM and CDR2 ANQGSEA. The CDR3, as DNA: TGCAGCCCACGAGAGACAGGAGCAACTAATGAAAAACTGTTTTTT. Its protein product is CSPRETGATNEKLFF.